This TCR beta chain was identified during a study of T cell responses to AZD1222 COVID-19 vaccine. CDR1 LNHDA and CDR2 SQIVND come from the germline V gene (reference sequence). This CDR3 comprises 13 residues. V lost 7 bases to trimming and J lost 4 bases, with 11 bases between them. Measured with immunoSEQ multiplex PCR; TCRdb has only the in-frame clones, and not every one. The sample consists of some 86,000 clones, 90% of them appearing once. The sequence derives from an adult who received the AZD1222 COVID-19 vaccine. This rearrangement joins TRBV19 to TRBJ1-3, with D hard to call. The material sequenced was peripheral blood, taken 28 days after the second AZD1222 dose. This chain's CDR3 is CASTLVAGNTIYF. In nucleotides, the CDR3 is TGTGCCAGTACCCTGGTGGCGGGAAACACCATATATTTT.